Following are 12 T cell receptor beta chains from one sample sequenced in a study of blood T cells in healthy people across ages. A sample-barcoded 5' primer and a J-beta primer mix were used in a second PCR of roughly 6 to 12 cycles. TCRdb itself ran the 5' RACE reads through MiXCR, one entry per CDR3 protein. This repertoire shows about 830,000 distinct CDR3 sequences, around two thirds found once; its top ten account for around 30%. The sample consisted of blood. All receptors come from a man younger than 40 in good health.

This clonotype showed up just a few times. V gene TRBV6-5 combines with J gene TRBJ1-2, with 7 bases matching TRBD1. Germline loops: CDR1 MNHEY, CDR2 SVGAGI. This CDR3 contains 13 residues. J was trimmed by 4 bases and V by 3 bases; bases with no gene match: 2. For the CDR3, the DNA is TGTGCCAGCAGTTATGACAGGGCCTATGGCTACACCTTC. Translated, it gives CASSYDRAYGYTF.

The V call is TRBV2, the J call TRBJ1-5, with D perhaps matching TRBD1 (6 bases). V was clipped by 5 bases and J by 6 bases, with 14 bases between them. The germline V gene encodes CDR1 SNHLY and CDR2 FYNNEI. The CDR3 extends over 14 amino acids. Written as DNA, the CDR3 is TGTGCCAGCAGTCCCGTGGGGGCCCGTCAGCCCCAGCATTTT. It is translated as CASSPVGARQPQHF.

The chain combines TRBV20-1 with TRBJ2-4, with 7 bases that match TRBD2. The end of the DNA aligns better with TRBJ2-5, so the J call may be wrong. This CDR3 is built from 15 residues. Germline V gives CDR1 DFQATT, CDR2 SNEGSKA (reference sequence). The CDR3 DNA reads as TGCAGTGCTAGAGATGGGAGGGAGCTGCGGGAGACCCAGTACTTC. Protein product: CSARDGRELRETQYF.

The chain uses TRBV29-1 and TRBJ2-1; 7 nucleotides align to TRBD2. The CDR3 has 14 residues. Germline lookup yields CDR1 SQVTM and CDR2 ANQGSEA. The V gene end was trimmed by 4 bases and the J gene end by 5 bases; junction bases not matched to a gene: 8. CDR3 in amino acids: CSVVGRENDNEQFF. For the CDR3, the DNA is TGCAGCGTTGTAGGGCGGGAGAACGACAATGAGCAGTTCTTC.

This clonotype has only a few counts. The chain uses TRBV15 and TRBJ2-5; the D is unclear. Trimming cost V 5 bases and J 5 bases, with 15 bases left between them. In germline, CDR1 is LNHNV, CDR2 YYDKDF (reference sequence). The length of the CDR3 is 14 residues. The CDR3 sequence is CATSPHELLETQYF. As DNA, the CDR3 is TGTGCCACCAGCCCACACGAGCTATTGGAGACCCAGTACTTC.

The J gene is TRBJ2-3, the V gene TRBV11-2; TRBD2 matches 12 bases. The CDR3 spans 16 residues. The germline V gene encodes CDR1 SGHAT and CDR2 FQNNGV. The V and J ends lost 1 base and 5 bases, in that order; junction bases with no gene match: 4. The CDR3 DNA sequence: TGTGCCAGCAGCTTAGGACTAGCGGGGGAGGGAGATACGCAGTATTTT. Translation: CASSLGLAGEGDTQYF.

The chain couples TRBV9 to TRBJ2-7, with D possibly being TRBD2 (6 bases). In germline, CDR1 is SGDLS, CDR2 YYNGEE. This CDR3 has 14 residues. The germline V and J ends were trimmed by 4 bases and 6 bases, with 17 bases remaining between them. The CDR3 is CASSPFSGPREQYF. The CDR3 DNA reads TGTGCCAGCAGCCCCTTTAGCGGACCACGCGAGCAGTACTTC.

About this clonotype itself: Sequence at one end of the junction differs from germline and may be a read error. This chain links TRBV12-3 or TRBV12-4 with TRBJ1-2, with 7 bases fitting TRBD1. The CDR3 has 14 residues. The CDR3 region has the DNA TGTGCCAGCAGTTCTCACAGGGGAACGGGGGGCTACATCTTC. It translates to CASSSHRGTGGYIF.

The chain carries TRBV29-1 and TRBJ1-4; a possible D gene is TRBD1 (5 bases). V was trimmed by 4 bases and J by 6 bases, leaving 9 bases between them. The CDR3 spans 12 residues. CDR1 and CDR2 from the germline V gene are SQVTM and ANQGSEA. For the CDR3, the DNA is TGCAGCGTTGGGGTAGGGGATGAAAAACTGTTTTTT. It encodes CSVGVGDEKLFF. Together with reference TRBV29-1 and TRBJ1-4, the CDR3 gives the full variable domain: SAVISQKPSRDICQRGTSLTIQCQVDSQVTMMFWYRQQPGQSLTLIATANQGSEATYESGFVIDKFPISRPNLTFSTLTVSNMSPEDSSIYLCSVGVGDEKLFFGSGTQLSVL.

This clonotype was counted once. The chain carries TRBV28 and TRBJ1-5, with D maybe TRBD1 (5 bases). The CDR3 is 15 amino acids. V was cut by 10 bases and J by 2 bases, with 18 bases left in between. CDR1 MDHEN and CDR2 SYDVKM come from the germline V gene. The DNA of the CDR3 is TGTGCCATCTTCCGGGGGGGGGAAGGCAATCAGCCCCAGCATTTT. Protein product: CAIFRGGEGNQPQHF.

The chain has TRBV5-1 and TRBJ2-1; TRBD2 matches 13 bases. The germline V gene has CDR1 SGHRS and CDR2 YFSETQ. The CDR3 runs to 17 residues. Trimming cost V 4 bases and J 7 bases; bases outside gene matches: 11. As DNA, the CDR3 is TGCGCCAGCAGCCCCACTAGCGGGGGGGCTTTGGTAAATGAGCAGTTCTTC. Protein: CASSPTSGGALVNEQFF.

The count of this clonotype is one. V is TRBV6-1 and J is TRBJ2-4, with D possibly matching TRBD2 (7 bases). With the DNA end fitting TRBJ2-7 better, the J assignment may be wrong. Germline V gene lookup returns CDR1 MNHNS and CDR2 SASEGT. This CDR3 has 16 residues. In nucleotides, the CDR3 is TGTGCCAGCAGTGAAGCGAGGGCGGGGGCCCTCTACGAGCAGTACTTC. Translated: CASSEARAGALYEQYF.